This TCR beta chain was retrieved from a study of technical replicates of blood from a few donors. Profiling relied on immunoSEQ multiplex PCR, and the TCRdb table lists in-frame clones only, not all of them. This sample has around 76,000 clones, with under 99% found just once. Germline V gene data show CDR1 as SNHLY and CDR2 as FYNNEI. The CDR3 contains 15 residues. Trimming left V 4 bases short and J 2 bases short, with 14 bases between. Sample: T cells isolated from PBMCs. This receptor was taken from a human donor in good health. The chain uses TRBV2 and TRBJ1-1; tentatively, D is TRBD1 (5 bases). In nucleotides, the CDR3 is TGTGCCAGCAGTGCGGTCGGACACATCAACACTGAAGCTTTCTTT. The encoded protein is CASSAVGHINTEAFF.